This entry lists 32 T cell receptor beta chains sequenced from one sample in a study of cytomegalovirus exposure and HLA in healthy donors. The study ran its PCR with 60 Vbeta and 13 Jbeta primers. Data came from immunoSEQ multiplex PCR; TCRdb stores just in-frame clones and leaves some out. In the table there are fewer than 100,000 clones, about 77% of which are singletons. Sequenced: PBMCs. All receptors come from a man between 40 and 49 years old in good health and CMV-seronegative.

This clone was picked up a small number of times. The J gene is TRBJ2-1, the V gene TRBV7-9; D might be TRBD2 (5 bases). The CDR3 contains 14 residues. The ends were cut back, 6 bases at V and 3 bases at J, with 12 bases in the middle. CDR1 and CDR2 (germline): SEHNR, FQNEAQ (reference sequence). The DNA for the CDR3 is TGTGCCAGCAGTCCCCTGGCGGGCTACAATGAGCAGTTCTTC. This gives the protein CASSPLAGYNEQFF.

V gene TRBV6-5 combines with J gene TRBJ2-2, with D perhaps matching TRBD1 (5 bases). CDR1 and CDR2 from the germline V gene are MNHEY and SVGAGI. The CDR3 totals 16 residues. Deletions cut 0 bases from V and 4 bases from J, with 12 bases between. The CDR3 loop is CASSYSSQGGTGELFF. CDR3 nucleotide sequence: TGTGCCAGCAGTTACTCGTCCCAGGGCGGCACCGGGGAGCTGTTTTTT.

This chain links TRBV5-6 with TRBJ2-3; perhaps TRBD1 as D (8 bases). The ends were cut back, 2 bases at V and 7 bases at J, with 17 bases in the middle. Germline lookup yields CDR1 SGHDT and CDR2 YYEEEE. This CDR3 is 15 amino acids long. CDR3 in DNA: TGTGCCAGCAGCTTACAGGGGGGGGGCCCCCATACGCAGTATTTT. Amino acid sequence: CASSLQGGGPHTQYF.

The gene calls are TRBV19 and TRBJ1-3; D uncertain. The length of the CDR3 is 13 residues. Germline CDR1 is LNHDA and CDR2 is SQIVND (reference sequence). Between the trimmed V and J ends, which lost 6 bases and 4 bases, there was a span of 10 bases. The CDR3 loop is CASRTVAGNTIYF. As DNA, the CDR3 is TGTGCCAGTAGAACGGTCGCCGGAAACACCATATATTTT. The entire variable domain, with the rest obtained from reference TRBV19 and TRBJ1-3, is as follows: DGGITQSPKYLFRKEGQNVTLSCEQNLNHDAMYWYRQDPGQGLRLIYYSQIVNDFQKGDIAEGYSVSREKKESFPLTVTSAQKNPTAFYLCASRTVAGNTIYFGEGSWLTVV.

The CDR3 spells CASVLGTGGLDTQYF. The CDR3 DNA reads as TGTGCCAGCGTCCTGGGCACAGGGGGCCTTGATACGCAGTATTTT. The genes are TRBV11-1 and TRBJ2-3, with TRBD1 matching 9 bases. V lost 8 bases to trimming and J lost 6 bases; unmatched junction nucleotides: 12. The CDR3 is 15 residues long. CDR1 and CDR2 from the germline V gene are SGHAT and FQDESV (reference sequence).

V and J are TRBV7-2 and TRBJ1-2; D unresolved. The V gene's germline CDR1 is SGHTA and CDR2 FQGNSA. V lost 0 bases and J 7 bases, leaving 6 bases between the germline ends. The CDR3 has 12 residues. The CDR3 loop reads CASSLAAVGYTF. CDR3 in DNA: TGTGCCAGCAGCTTAGCCGCGGTTGGCTACACCTTC.

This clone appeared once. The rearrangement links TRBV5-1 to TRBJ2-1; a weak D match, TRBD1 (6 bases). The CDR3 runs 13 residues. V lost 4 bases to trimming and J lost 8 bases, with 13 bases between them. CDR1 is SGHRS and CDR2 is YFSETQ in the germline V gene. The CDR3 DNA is TGCGCCAGCAGCCAGGACAGTATCGATGAGCAGTTCTTC. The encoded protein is CASSQDSIDEQFF.

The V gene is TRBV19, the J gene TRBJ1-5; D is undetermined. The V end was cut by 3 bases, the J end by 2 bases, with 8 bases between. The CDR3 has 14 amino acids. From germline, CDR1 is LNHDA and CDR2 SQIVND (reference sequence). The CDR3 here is CASSIGEGNQPQHF. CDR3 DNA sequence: TGTGCCAGTAGTATCGGGGAGGGCAATCAGCCCCAGCATTTT. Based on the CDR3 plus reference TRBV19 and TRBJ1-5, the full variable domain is DGGITQSPKYLFRKEGQNVTLSCEQNLNHDAMYWYRQDPGQGLRLIYYSQIVNDFQKGDIAEGYSVSREKKESFPLTVTSAQKNPTAFYLCASSIGEGNQPQHFGDGTRLSIL.

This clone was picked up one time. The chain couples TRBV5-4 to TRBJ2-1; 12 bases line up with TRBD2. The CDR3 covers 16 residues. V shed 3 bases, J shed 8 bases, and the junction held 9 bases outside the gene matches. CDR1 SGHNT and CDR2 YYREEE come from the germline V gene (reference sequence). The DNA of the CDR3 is TGTGCCAGCAGCTCGACCTCTAGCGGGGGGGCCCATGAGCAGTTCTTC. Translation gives CASSSTSSGGAHEQFF.

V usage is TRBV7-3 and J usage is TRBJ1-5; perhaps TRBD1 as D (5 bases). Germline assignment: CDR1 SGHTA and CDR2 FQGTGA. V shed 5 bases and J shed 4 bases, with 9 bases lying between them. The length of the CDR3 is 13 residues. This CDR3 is CASSAGPNQPQHF. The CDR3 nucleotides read TGTGCCAGCAGCGCAGGGCCAAATCAGCCCCAGCATTTT.

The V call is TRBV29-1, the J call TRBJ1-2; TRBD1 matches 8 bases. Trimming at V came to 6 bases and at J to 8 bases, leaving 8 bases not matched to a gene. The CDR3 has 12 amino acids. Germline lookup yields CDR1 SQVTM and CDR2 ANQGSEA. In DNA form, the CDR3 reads TGCAGCGTCCGAGGACAGGGATTCGGCTACACCTTC. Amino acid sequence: CSVRGQGFGYTF.

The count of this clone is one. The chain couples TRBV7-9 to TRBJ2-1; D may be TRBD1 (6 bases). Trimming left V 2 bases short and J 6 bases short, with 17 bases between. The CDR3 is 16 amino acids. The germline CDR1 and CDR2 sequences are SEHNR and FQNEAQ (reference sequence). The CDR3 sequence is CASSLPPGVALNEQFF. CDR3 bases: TGTGCCAGCAGCTTACCTCCAGGGGTCGCCCTCAATGAGCAGTTCTTC.

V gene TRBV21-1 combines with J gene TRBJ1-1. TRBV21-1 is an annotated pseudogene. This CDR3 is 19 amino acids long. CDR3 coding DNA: TGTGCCAGCAGCAAAGAAGAAAGGGTCCCCGGGGAGAAGAACACTGAAGCTTTCTTT. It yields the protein CASSKEERVPGEKNTEAFF.

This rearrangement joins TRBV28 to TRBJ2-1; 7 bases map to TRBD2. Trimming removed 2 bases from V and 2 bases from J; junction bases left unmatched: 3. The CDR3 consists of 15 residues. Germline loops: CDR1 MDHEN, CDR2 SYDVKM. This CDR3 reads CASSLMAGAYNEQFF. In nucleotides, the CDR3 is TGTGCCAGCAGTTTAATGGCGGGAGCCTACAATGAGCAGTTCTTC.

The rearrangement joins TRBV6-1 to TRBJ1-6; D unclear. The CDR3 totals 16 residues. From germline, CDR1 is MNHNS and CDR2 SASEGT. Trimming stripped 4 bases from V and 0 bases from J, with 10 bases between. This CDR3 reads CASSAPESSYNSPLHF. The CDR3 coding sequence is TGTGCCAGCAGTGCCCCTGAGAGCTCCTATAATTCACCCCTCCACTTT.

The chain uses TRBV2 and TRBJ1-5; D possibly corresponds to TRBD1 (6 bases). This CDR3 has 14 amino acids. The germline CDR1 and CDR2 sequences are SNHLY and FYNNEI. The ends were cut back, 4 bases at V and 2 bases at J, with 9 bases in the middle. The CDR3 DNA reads TGTGCCAGCAGTGTACAGGGAGGCAATCAGCCCCAGCATTTT. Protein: CASSVQGGNQPQHF. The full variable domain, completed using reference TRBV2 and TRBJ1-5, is EPEVTQTPSHQVTQMGQEVILRCVPISNHLYFYWYRQILGQKVEFLVSFYNNEISEKSEIFDDQFSVERPDGSNFTLKIRSTKLEDSAMYFCASSVQGGNQPQHFGDGTRLSIL.

CDR3 DNA: TGTGCCAGCAGTTTACCCGGACAGCGGGCTTTCTTT. It codes for CASSLPGQRAFF. The chain is built from TRBV28 and TRBJ1-1; perhaps TRBD1 as D (6 bases). The CDR3 has 12 amino acids. Germline lookup yields CDR1 MDHEN and CDR2 SYDVKM. V dropped 2 bases and J dropped 11 bases, with 12 bases sitting between them.

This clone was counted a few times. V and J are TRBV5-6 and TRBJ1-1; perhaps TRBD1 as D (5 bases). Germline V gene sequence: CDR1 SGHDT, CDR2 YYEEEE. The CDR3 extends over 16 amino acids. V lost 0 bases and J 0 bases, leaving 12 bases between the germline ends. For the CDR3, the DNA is TGTGCCAGCAGCTTGGGGGCCGGGGGGATGAACACTGAAGCTTTCTTT. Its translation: CASSLGAGGMNTEAFF.

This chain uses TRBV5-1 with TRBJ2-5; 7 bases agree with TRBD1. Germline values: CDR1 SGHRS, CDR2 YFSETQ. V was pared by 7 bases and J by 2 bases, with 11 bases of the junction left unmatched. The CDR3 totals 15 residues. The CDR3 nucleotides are TGCGCCAGCGCCCCCCGGGACAGATTTCAAGAGACCCAGTACTTC. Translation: CASAPRDRFQETQYF. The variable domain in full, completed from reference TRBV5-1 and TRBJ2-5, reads KAGVTQTPRYLIKTRGQQVTLSCSPISGHRSVSWYQQTPGQGLQFLFEYFSETQRNKGNFPGRFSGRQFSNSRSEMNVSTLELGDSALYLCASAPRDRFQETQYFGPGTRLLVL.

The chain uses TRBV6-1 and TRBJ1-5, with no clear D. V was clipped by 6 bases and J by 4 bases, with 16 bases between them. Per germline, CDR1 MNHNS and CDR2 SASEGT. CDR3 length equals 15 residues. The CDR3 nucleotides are TGTGCCAGCAGAGACTATCAACAGCTTAATCAGCCCCAGCATTTT. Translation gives CASRDYQQLNQPQHF.

As DNA, the CDR3 is TGCAGCGTTCGAACTGGCGGGAACACCATATATTTT. Its protein product is CSVRTGGNTIYF. The chain is built from TRBV29-1 and TRBJ1-3; D gene uncertain. Trimming took off 5 bases at V and 7 bases at J, with 12 bases between the two ends. The CDR3 runs 12 residues. Germline-derived CDR1 and CDR2 are SQVTM and ANQGSEA.

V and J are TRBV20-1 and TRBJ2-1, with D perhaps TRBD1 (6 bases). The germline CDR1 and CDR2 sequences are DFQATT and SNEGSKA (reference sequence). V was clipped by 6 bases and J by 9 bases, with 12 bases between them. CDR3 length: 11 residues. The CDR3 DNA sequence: TGCAGTGCCACGGACAGAATTGAGCAGTTCTTC. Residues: CSATDRIEQFF.

Written as DNA, the CDR3 is TGCGCCAGCAGCCCGGGGGGGGCCTATGGCTACACCTTC. Its protein product is CASSPGGAYGYTF. The chain recombines TRBV5-1 with TRBJ1-2, with a possible D match to TRBD1 (6 bases). This CDR3 spans 13 amino acids. Germline V CDR1 and CDR2: SGHRS, YFSETQ. Trimming took off 4 bases at V and 4 bases at J, with 11 bases between the two ends.

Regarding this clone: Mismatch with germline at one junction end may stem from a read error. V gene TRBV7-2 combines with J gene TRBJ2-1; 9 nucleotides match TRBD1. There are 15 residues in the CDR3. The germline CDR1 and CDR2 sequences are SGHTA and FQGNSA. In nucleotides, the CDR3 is TGTGCCAGCAGCTTGGCCGGGACAGGGTTTTATGGTCCGGTCTTC. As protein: CASSLAGTGFYGPVF.

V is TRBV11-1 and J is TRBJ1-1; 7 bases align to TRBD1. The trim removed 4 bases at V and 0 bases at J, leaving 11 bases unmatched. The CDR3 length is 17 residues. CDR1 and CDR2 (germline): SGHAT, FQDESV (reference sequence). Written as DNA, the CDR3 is TGTGCCAGCAGCTCCAGGGGGATAGGATGGATGAACACTGAAGCTTTCTTT. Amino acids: CASSSRGIGWMNTEAFF.

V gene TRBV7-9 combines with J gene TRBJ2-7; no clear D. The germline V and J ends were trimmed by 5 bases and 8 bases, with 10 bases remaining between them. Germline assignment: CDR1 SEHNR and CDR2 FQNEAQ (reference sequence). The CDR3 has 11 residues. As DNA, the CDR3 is TGTGCCAGCAGCCAGGATAGTCAGCAGTACTTC. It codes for CASSQDSQQYF.

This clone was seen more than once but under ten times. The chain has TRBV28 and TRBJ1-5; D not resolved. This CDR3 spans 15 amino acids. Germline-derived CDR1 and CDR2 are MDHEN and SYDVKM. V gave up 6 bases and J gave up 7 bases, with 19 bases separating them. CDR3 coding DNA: TGTGCCAGCAGATCACAGACGGGGTACAACCAGCCCCAGCATTTT. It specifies CASRSQTGYNQPQHF.

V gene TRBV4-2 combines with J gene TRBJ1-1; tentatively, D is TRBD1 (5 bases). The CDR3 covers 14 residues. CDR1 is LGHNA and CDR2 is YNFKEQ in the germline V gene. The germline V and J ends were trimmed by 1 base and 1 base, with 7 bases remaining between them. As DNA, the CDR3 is TGTGCCAGCAGCCAAGGGGGCGGGAACACTGAAGCTTTCTTT. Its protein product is CASSQGGGNTEAFF.

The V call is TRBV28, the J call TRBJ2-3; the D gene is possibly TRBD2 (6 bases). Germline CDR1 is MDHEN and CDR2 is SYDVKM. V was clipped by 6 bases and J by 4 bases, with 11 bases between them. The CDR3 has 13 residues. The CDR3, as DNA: TGTGCCAGCAGCGCGGGAAGGGCAGATACGCAGTATTTT. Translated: CASSAGRADTQYF.

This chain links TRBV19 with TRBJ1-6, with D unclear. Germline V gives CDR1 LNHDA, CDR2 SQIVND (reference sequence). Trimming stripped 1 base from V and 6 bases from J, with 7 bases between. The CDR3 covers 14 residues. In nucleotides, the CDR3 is TGTGCCAGTAGTATAGGGGCGAGTAATTCACCCCTCCACTTT. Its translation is CASSIGASNSPLHF. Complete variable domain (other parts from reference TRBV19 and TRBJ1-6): DGGITQSPKYLFRKEGQNVTLSCEQNLNHDAMYWYRQDPGQGLRLIYYSQIVNDFQKGDIAEGYSVSREKKESFPLTVTSAQKNPTAFYLCASSIGASNSPLHFGNGTRLTVT.

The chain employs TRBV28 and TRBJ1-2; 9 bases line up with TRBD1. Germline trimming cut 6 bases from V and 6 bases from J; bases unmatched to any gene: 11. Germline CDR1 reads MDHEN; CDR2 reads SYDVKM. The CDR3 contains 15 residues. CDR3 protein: CASRHPRTGEHGYTF. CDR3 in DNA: TGTGCCAGCAGACATCCCCGGACAGGGGAACATGGCTACACCTTC.

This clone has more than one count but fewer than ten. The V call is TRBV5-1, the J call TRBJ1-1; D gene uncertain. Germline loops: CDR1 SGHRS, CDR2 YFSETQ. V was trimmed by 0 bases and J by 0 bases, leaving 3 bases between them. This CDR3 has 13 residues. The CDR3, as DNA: TGCGCCAGCAGCTTGGGGCTGAACACTGAAGCTTTCTTT. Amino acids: CASSLGLNTEAFF.